This T cell receptor beta chain appears in the sequencing data of a study of blood T cell repertoires in COVID-19. The overall study: The United States, Italy and Spain were the sources of the acute and convalescent COVID-19 samples.

TCRdb keeps only in-frame clones here, not all; method: immunoSEQ multiplex PCR. Of tens of thousands of clones in the sample, 89% were seen once. Looked up from germline, CDR1 is LNHDA and CDR2 is SQIVND (reference sequence). This CDR3 comprises 13 residues. V was shortened by 5 bases and J by 7 bases, with 14 bases between the two germline ends. The TCR sequence derives from a man aged 55 to 70 with COVID-19, enrolled during active disease. The sample comprised peripheral blood. The chain joins TRBV19 to TRBJ1-1; D is perhaps TRBD1 (5 bases). The CDR3 here is CASSAFQGNEAFF. The CDR3 DNA reads TGTGCCAGTAGTGCATTTCAGGGTAATGAAGCTTTCTTT. Looking up the rest from reference TRBV19 and TRBJ1-1 gives the full variable domain: DGGITQSPKYLFRKEGQNVTLSCEQNLNHDAMYWYRQDPGQGLRLIYYSQIVNDFQKGDIAEGYSVSREKKESFPLTVTSAQKNPTAFYLCASSAFQGNEAFFGQGTRLTVV.